This T cell receptor beta chain is drawn from a study of blood T cell repertoires in COVID-19. Study-level background: T cells, B-cell-depleted T cells, or PBMCs provided the cDNA or gDNA that served as material.

From germline, CDR1 is SQVTM and CDR2 ANQGSEA. The V segment lost 3 bases and the J segment 3 bases; nucleotides outside the gene matches: 2. This CDR3 region has 14 residues. The data were produced by immunoSEQ multiplex PCR, yet TCRdb's version contains in-frame clones alone and is incomplete. The data contain a few hundred thousand clones, 80% to 90% of them seen just once; the ten biggest clones take up approximately 3.3%. Sequenced material: PBMCs or T cells enriched from blood (not recorded which). This sequence was found in a woman between 45 and 65 years old in a cohort exposed to, infected with or recovered from COVID-19 (not recorded which). The genes are TRBV29-1 and TRBJ1-1, with 12 bases fitting TRBD1. CDR3 region: CSVEGQGAYTEAFF. The CDR3 nucleotides read TGCAGCGTTGAGGGACAGGGGGCCTACACTGAAGCTTTCTTT.